The 22 T cell receptor beta chains below were found in one sample sequenced in a study of blood T cell repertoires in COVID-19 (dated by TCRdb to about 2020). Preparation of the library involved the immunoSEQ multiplex PCR assay. Entries here come from immuneACCESS through TCRdb and include only in-frame sequences with V and J called. Some clones fail to appear in such tables; in the studies checked, an unresolved V gene covers under half of the shortfall, and the cause of the remainder is unknown. The sample includes around 250,000 clones, with approximately 84% observed a single time. The ten largest clones capture around 9.1% of the sample. Material: peripheral blood. These receptors all stem from a human donor in a cohort sampled during active COVID-19.

There are a few counts of this clone. V gene TRBV1 combines with J gene TRBJ1-1. TRBV1 is listed as a pseudogene. The CDR3 sequence is 10 residues long. The CDR3 DNA is TGCATCCGGGGGGGGGCTGAAGCTTTCTTT. Its protein is CIRGGAEAFF.

Only a few counts were recorded for this clone. This rearrangement joins TRBV11-3 to TRBJ1-5; TRBD1 is a possible D gene (6 bases). Germline V gives CDR1 SGHNT, CDR2 YENEEA. The V end lost 1 base, the J end lost 2 bases, and 12 bases lay between the germline ends. This CDR3 contains 16 residues. The DNA of the CDR3 is TGTGCCAGCAGCTTAGTTCCAGGGGCATGCAATCAGCCCCAGCATTTT. It encodes CASSLVPGACNQPQHF.

This chain uses TRBV7-9 with TRBJ2-7, with 8 bases lining up with TRBD2. The CDR3 contains 14 residues. The V and J ends lost 5 bases and 2 bases, in that order; junction bases with no gene match: 5. Looked up from germline, CDR1 is SEHNR and CDR2 is FQNEAQ (reference sequence). In nucleotides, the CDR3 is TGTGCCAGCAGCCCACCGGGACTAGCCTACGAGCAGTACTTC. Translating it yields CASSPPGLAYEQYF.

This chain joins TRBV24-1 and TRBJ1-5; TRBD1 matches 9 bases. Per germline, CDR1 KGHDR and CDR2 SFDVKD. The CDR3 has 15 residues. The J segment lost 4 bases and the V segment lost 3 bases, leaving 3 bases of the junction unmatched. CDR3 residues: CATSDVGQGNQPQHF. CDR3 in DNA: TGTGCCACCAGTGATGTGGGACAGGGAAATCAGCCCCAGCATTTT.

The V and J genes are TRBV18 and TRBJ2-3, with TRBD1 matching over 7 bases. CDR1 is KGHSH and CDR2 is LQKENI in the germline V gene. This CDR3 region has 16 residues. Unmatched junction bases numbered 11, after V lost 6 bases and J lost 2 bases. Written as DNA, the CDR3 is TGTGCCAGCTCGCCTAGGGGGCTCCAAAACACAGATACGCAGTATTTT. Protein: CASSPRGLQNTDTQYF. The variable domain in full, completed from reference TRBV18 and TRBJ2-3, reads NAGVMQNPRHLVRRRGQEARLRCSPMKGHSHVYWYRQLPEEGLKFMVYLQKENIIDESGMPKERFSAEFPKEGPSILRIQQVVRGDSAAYFCASSPRGLQNTDTQYFGPGTRLTVL.

This chain links TRBV19 with TRBJ2-1; 10 bases line up with TRBD2. The V and J ends lost 1 base and 0 bases, in that order; junction bases with no gene match: 6. Germline V CDR1 and CDR2: LNHDA, SQIVND (reference sequence). CDR3 length: 18 residues. CDR3 DNA sequence: TGTGCCAGTAGTATAGGTCTAGCGGGAGTTCGCTCCTACAATGAGCAGTTCTTC. Protein sequence: CASSIGLAGVRSYNEQFF.

This clone was seen a handful of times. The chain combines TRBV13 with TRBJ2-5; no reliable D call. The V end was cut by 1 base, the J end by 4 bases, with 7 bases between. There are 13 residues in the CDR3. CDR1 and CDR2 (germline): PRHDT, FYEKMQ (reference sequence). The CDR3 reads CASSLVLGETQYF. CDR3 DNA sequence: TGTGCCAGCAGCTTAGTTCTAGGAGAGACCCAGTACTTC.

The genes are TRBV28 and TRBJ2-7; the match to TRBD1 covers 9 bases. Germline lookup yields CDR1 MDHEN and CDR2 SYDVKM. V was pared by 6 bases and J by 6 bases, with 9 bases of the junction left unmatched. The CDR3 loop spans 14 amino acids. The CDR3, as DNA: TGTGCCAGCAGAACCGGGACAGGGTCGGGCGAGCAGTACTTC. Residues: CASRTGTGSGEQYF.

This clone has at least ten counts. V and J are TRBV9 and TRBJ1-5; D remains unclear. CDR1 is SGDLS and CDR2 is YYNGEE in the germline V gene. This CDR3 contains 15 residues. Trimming removed 3 bases at V and 0 bases at J, with 10 bases between. In DNA, the CDR3 is TGTGCCAGCAGCGAGCTCGGGGATAGCAATCAGCCCCAGCATTTT. Residues: CASSELGDSNQPQHF. The full variable domain, its missing parts supplied by reference TRBV9 and TRBJ1-5, is DSGVTQTPKHLITATGQRVTLRCSPRSGDLSVYWYQQSLDQGLQFLIQYYNGEERAKGNILERFSAQQFPDLHSELNLSSLELGDSALYFCASSELGDSNQPQHFGDGTRLSIL.

This clone was detected only once. The chain links TRBV6-2 or TRBV6-3 to TRBJ2-3; 8 bases map to TRBD2. V lost 2 bases to trimming and J lost 4 bases; unmatched junction nucleotides: 11. This CDR3 is built from 17 residues. Germline V gene data show CDR1 as MNHEY and CDR2 as SVGEGT. The CDR3 reads CASSYISGAIGADTQYF. In DNA, the CDR3 is TGTGCCAGCAGTTACATTAGCGGGGCAATCGGCGCAGATACGCAGTATTTT.

This chain joins TRBV6-5 and TRBJ2-1, with 8 bases that match TRBD2. Germline V gives CDR1 MNHEY, CDR2 SVGAGI. J lost 0 bases, V lost 8 bases, and 6 bases had no gene match. This CDR3 spans 15 amino acids. CDR3 sequence reads: CASVRAGGSYNEQFF. CDR3 bases: TGTGCCAGCGTGCGGGCGGGGGGCTCCTACAATGAGCAGTTCTTC.

V is TRBV9 and J is TRBJ2-3; 12 bases line up with TRBD2. The V gene's germline CDR1 is SGDLS and CDR2 YYNGEE. Trimming took 4 bases from V and 0 from J; bases not matched to a gene: 9. The CDR3 is 18 amino acids. The CDR3 DNA reads TGTGCCAGCAGCCCCCGACTAGCGGGAGTCCTTAGCACAGATACGCAGTATTTT. It specifies CASSPRLAGVLSTDTQYF.

V usage is TRBV5-5 and J usage is TRBJ1-3, with TRBD1 as a possible D gene (6 bases). From germline, CDR1 is SGHKS and CDR2 YYEKEE (reference sequence). The CDR3 totals 14 residues. With 5 bases removed from V and 4 bases from J, the gap between germline ends came to 13 bases. CDR3 DNA: TGTGCCAGCAGTCCAGGGGTGGGAGGAAACACCATATATTTT. It codes for CASSPGVGGNTIYF.

The rearrangement joins TRBV19 to TRBJ2-1; 14 nucleotides agree with TRBD2. Germline trimming cut 4 bases from V and 6 bases from J; bases unmatched to any gene: 5. Germline CDR1 LNHDA, CDR2 SQIVND (reference sequence). There are 16 residues in the CDR3. CDR3 sequence: CASSRSGLAGVNEQFF. The CDR3 region has the DNA TGTGCCAGTAGTAGATCGGGACTAGCGGGAGTCAATGAGCAGTTCTTC. The full variable domain, completed using reference TRBV19 and TRBJ2-1, is DGGITQSPKYLFRKEGQNVTLSCEQNLNHDAMYWYRQDPGQGLRLIYYSQIVNDFQKGDIAEGYSVSREKKESFPLTVTSAQKNPTAFYLCASSRSGLAGVNEQFFGPGTRLTVL.

The chain couples TRBV4-1 to TRBJ1-2, with TRBD1 matching 7 bases. The germline V gene has CDR1 MGHRA and CDR2 YSYEKL. The CDR3 is 15 residues long. V lost 1 base to trimming and J lost 4 bases; unmatched junction nucleotides: 6. In DNA form, the CDR3 reads TGCGCCAGCAGCCAAGTTCTACAGGGGTCCTATGGCTACACCTTC. Translation: CASSQVLQGSYGYTF.

CDR3 in amino acids: CASSPYSGETEAFF. The CDR3 DNA sequence: TGTGCCAGCAGCCCTTACTCAGGGGAAACTGAAGCTTTCTTT. This chain uses TRBV7-2 with TRBJ1-1; tentative D call: TRBD1 (6 bases). CDR1 and CDR2 (germline): SGHTA, FQGNSA. Between the trimmed V and J ends, which lost 5 bases and 5 bases, there was a span of 15 bases. CDR3 length: 14 residues.

A single count supports this clone. The gene calls are TRBV27 and TRBJ1-1; perhaps TRBD1 as D (5 bases). The CDR3 length is 15 residues. CDR1 and CDR2 from the germline V gene are MNHEY and SMNVEV (reference sequence). V lost 5 bases and J 3 bases, leaving 16 bases between the germline ends. Here the CDR3 reads CASSRVGGGYTEAFF. The CDR3 nucleotides are TGTGCCAGCAGTCGCGTGGGGGGAGGGTACACTGAAGCTTTCTTT.

The J gene is TRBJ1-2, the V gene TRBV18; 7 bases match TRBD1. CDR1 is KGHSH, CDR2 LQKENI, per germline. The CDR3 length is 13 residues. Unmatched junction bases numbered 6, after V lost 3 bases and J lost 8 bases. The CDR3, as DNA: TGTGCCAGCTCACCCTTAACAGGGGAGGGCTACACCTTC. This gives the protein CASSPLTGEGYTF.

With respect to this clone: Other DNA sequences in this sample translate to the same CDR3. The rearrangement uses TRBV18 and TRBJ2-7; 8 bases map to TRBD1. This CDR3 region has 14 residues. The germline CDR1 and CDR2 sequences are KGHSH and LQKENI. V gave up 5 bases and J gave up 1 base; unmatched junction bases: 4. The CDR3, as DNA: TGTGCCAGCTCATCTCGACAGGGGTCCTACGAGCAGTACTTC. Residues: CASSSRQGSYEQYF.

The rearrangement links TRBV9 to TRBJ2-2; TRBD1 aligns across 8 bases. The CDR3 totals 16 residues. Germline V CDR1 and CDR2: SGDLS, YYNGEE. Losses at the gene ends were 0 bases for V and 1 base for J; bases not matched to a gene: 2. CDR3 bases: TGTGCCAGCAGCGTAGCGGGGACAGGGAACACCGGGGAGCTGTTTTTT. Its protein product is CASSVAGTGNTGELFF.

This CDR3 is CASGLTSGRVDTDTQYF. The CDR3 nucleotides are TGTGCCAGCGGACTGACTAGCGGGAGGGTTGACACAGATACGCAGTATTTT. V is TRBV2 and J is TRBJ2-3, with 14 bases fitting TRBD2. The junction had 9 bases not matched to a gene; V was cut back by 8 bases and J by 2 bases. This CDR3 is 17 amino acids long. Germline loops: CDR1 SNHLY, CDR2 FYNNEI.

V gene TRBV5-4 combines with J gene TRBJ1-2; possible D gene TRBD1, 6 bases. V gave up 2 bases and J gave up 1 base, with 18 bases separating them. CDR1 and CDR2 from the germline V gene are SGHNT and YYREEE (reference sequence). The CDR3 contains 17 residues. The CDR3 region is CASSLDPVRTVNYGYTF. The CDR3 coding sequence is TGTGCCAGCAGCTTAGACCCCGTGAGGACAGTTAACTATGGCTACACCTTC. The variable domain in full, with the rest retrieved from reference TRBV5-4 and TRBJ1-2, is ETGVTQSPTHLIKTRGQQVTLRCSSQSGHNTVSWYQQALGQGPQFIFQYYREEENGRGNFPPRFSGLQFPNYSSELNVNALELDDSALYLCASSLDPVRTVNYGYTFGSGTRLTVV.